The source of this T cell receptor delta chain is a study of γδ T cells in repeated Plasmodium falciparum infection. Whole-study context: Donors were malaria-exposed Malian children or age- and gender-matched Australian children. Four controlled malaria infections with P. falciparum NF54 spanned about 640 days. Malian repertoires were sampled cross-sectionally without transmission and longitudinally through febrile malaria.

This clone showed up just a few times. An end of the junction differs from the germline gene, which may be a read error. The CDR3 contains 17 residues. Germline-derived CDR1 and CDR2 are TSWWSYY and QGS. Vgamma9/Vdelta2+ and Vdelta2-negative gammadelta T cells were flow-sorted from PBMC for bulk sequencing. Each sorted gammadelta sample had TRG and TRD chains sequenced. TCRdb made new clone calls on the multiplex PCR reads using CATT. The sample shows over 90,000 delta-chain clones, roughly 0.9% of them seen only once. The sample consisted of gamma-delta T cells from blood. This TCR came from a pool of human donors (malaria-infected and uninfected, not separated). This chain links TRDV1 with TRDJ1; possible D gene TRDD3, 6 bases. The CDR3 bases are TGTGCTCTTGGGGAAGTTTGGGTGGGGGCCCACACCGATAAACTCACCTTT. This codes for CALGEVWVGAHTDKLTF.